The entry below gives a single TCR beta chain sequence along with its context. Its target is unknown. The record originates from a study of cytomegalovirus exposure and HLA in healthy donors. Study-level results: The classifier reportedly diagnosed cytomegalovirus status with high specificity and sensitivity.

Per the germline V gene, CDR1 is SNHLY and CDR2 is FYNNEI. The length of the CDR3 is 12 residues. V shed 8 bases and J shed 6 bases, with 13 bases lying between them. The study sampled nominally healthy donors, though unrecorded immune exposures were likely. PCR was performed using 60 Vbeta and 13 Jbeta primers. TCRdb's table, derived via immunoSEQ multiplex PCR, lists solely in-frame clones and lacks some. The profile shows fewer than 120,000 clones, roughly three quarters of them singletons. Source material: PBMCs. This TCR was sampled from a man aged 25 to 45 in good health and CMV-seropositive. The V and J genes are TRBV2 and TRBJ2-5; D might be TRBD2 (6 bases). In nucleotides, the CDR3 is TGTGCCAGCTGGGCGCGGGAAAAGACCCAGTACTTC. This encodes CASWAREKTQYF.